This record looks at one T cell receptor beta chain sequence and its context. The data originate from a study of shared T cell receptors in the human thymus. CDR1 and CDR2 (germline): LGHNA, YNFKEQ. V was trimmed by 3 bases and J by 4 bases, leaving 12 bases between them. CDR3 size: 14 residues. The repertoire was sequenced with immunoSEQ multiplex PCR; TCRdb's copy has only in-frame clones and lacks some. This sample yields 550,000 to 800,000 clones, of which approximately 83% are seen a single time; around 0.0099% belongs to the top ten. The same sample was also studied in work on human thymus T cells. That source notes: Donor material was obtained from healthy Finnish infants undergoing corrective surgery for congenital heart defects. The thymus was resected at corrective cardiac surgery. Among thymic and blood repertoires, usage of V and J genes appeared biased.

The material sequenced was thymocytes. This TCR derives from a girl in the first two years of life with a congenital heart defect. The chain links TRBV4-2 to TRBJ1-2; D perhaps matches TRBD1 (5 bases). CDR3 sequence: CASSHHLGGYGYTF. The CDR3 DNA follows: TGTGCCAGCAGCCACCATCTCGGGGGCTATGGCTACACCTTC.